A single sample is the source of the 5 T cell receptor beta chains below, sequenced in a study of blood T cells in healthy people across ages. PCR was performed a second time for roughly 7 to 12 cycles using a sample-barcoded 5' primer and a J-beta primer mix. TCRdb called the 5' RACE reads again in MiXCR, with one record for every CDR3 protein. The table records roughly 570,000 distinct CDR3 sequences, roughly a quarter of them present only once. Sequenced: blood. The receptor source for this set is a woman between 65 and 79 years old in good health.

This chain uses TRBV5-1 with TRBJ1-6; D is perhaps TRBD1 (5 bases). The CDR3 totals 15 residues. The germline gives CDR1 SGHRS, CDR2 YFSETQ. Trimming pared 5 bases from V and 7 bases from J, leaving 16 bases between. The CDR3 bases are TGCGCCAGCAGTAGTGCGGGGGATTCGAATTCACCCCTCCACTTT. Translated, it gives CASSSAGDSNSPLHF. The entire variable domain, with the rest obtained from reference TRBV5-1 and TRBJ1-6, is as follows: KAGVTQTPRYLIKTRGQQVTLSCSPISGHRSVSWYQQTPGQGLQFLFEYFSETQRNKGNFPGRFSGRQFSNSRSEMNVSTLELGDSALYLCASSSAGDSNSPLHFGNGTRLTVT.

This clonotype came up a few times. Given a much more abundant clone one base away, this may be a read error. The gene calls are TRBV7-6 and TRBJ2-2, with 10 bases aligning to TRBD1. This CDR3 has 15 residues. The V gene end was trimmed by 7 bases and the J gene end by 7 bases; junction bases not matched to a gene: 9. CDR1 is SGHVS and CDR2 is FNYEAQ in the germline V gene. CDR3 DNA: TGTGCCAGCAACCCAGGACAGGGGGTCATCGGGGAGCTGTTTTTT. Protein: CASNPGQGVIGELFF.

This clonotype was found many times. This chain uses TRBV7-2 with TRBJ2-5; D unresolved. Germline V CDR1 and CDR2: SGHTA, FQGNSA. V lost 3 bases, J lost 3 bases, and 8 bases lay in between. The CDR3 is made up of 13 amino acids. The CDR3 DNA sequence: TGTGCCAGCAGCTTCCAACAGAAAGAGACCCAGTACTTC. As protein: CASSFQQKETQYF.

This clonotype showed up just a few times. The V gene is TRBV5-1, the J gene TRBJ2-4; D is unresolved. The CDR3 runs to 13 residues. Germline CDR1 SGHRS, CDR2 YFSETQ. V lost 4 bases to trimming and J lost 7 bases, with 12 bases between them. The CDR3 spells CASSEGPTNIQYF. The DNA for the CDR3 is TGCGCCAGCAGCGAAGGACCCACGAACATTCAGTACTTC.

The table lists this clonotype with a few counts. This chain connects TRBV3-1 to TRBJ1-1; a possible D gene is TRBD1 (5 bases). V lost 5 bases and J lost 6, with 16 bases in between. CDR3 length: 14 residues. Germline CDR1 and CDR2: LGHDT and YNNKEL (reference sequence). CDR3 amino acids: CASSSPTGDPEAFF. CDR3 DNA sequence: TGTGCCAGCAGCTCCCCAACAGGAGACCCTGAAGCTTTCTTT.